This T cell receptor beta chain was captured by sequencing in a study of T-cell reconstitution after alpha-beta-depleted transplantation in children (TCRdb year 2016). Background for the entire study: The study quantitatively tracked T-cell immune reconstitution after TCRalphabeta/CD19-depleted allogeneic hematopoietic cell transplantation in children using TCR repertoire profiling.

The method was PCR. TCRdb lists the instrument as Illumina HiSeq 2500. TCR libraries were prepared with molecular barcoding, using unique molecular identifiers to normalize TCRbeta repertoire quantification. The public reads were run again by TCRdb, first through fastp at Q25 and then through MiXCR, and only productive beta chains were kept. Each entry merges the rows of one CDR3 protein and shows their most common DNA and genes. For this sample the table gives about 540,000 distinct CDR3 sequences, of which approximately 20% were detected only once. Of the sample, 3.3% is held by the ten largest clones. The sample holds a few counts of this clonotype. No antigen is known for it. Per-base quality was not reported, and no clone a single base away is much larger than it. There are 15 amino acids in the CDR3, from cysteine to phenylalanine inclusive. Solely the CDR3 DNA is kept, with 45 bases framed from the first base. Trimming removed 5 bases from V and 0 bases from J; the gene matches leave 5 bases unexplained. The germline V gene encodes CDR1 SGHVS and CDR2 FNYEAQ.

The V and J segments used are TRBV7-6 and TRBJ2-7; TRBD2 fits 9 bases in the junction. The specimen comprised PBMCs from the stem cell graft donor, sampled from the stem cell graft. The sequence derives from a human donor who donated a stem cell graft to a child with acute lymphoblastic leukemia. The CDR3 protein sequence reads: CASSLRTSVSYEQYF. The bases read TGTGCCAGCAGCCTGCGGACTAGCGTCTCCTACGAGCAGTACTTC.